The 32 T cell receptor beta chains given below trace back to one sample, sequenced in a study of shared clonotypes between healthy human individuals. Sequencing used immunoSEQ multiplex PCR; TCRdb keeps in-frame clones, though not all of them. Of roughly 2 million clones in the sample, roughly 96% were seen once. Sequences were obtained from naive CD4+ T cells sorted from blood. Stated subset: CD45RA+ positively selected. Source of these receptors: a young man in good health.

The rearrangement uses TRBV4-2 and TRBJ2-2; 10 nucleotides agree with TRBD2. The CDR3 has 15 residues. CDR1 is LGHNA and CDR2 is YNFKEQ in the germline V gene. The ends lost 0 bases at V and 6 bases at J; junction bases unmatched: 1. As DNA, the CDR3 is TGTGCCAGCAGCCAAGAGCTAGCGGGGGCCGGGGAGCTGTTTTTT. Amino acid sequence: CASSQELAGAGELFF.

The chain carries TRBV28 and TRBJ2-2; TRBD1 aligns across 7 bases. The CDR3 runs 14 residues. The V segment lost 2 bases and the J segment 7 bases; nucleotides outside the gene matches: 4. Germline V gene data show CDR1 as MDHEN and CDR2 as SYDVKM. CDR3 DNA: TGTGCCAGCAGTTTAAGAAGGGGGCTCGGGGAGCTGTTTTTT. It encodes CASSLRRGLGELFF.

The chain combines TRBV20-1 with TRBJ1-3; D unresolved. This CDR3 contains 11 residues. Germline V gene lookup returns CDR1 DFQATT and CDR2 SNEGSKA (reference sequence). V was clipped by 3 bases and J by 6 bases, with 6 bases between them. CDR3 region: CSASGKNTIYF. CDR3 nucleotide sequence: TGCAGTGCTAGCGGGAAAAACACCATATATTTT.

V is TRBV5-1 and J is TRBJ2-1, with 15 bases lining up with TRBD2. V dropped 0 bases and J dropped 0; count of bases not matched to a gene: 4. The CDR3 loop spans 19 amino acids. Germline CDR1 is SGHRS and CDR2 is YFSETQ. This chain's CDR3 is CASSLAGLAGGSSYNEQFF. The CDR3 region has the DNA TGCGCCAGCAGCTTGGCGGGACTAGCGGGAGGTTCCTCCTACAATGAGCAGTTCTTC. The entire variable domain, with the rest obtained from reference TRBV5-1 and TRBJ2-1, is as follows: KAGVTQTPRYLIKTRGQQVTLSCSPISGHRSVSWYQQTPGQGLQFLFEYFSETQRNKGNFPGRFSGRQFSNSRSEMNVSTLELGDSALYLCASSLAGLAGGSSYNEQFFGPGTRLTVL.

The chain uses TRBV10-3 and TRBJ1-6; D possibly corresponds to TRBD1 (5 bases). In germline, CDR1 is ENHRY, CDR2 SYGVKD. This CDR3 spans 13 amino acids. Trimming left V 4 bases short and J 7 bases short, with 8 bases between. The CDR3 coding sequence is TGTGCCATCAGTGGGGGGGACAATTCACCCCTCCACTTT. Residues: CAISGGDNSPLHF.

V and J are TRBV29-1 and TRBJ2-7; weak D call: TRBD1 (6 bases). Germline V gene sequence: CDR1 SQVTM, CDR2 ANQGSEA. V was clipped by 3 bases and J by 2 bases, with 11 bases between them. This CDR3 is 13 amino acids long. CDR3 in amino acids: CSVDPNRAYEQYF. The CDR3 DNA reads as TGCAGCGTTGACCCCAACAGGGCCTACGAGCAGTACTTC.

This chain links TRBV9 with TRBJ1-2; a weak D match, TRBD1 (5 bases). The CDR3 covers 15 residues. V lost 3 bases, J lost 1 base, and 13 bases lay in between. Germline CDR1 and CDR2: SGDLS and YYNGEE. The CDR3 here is CASSAAGFLNYGYTF. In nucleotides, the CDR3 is TGTGCCAGCAGCGCGGCAGGGTTCCTTAACTATGGCTACACCTTC.

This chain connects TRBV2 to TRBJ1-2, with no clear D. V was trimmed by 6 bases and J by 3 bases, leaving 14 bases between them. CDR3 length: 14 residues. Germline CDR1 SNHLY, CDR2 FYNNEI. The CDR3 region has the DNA TGTGCCAGCAGCCGGGCAGGTACTGACTATGGCTACACCTTC. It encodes CASSRAGTDYGYTF.

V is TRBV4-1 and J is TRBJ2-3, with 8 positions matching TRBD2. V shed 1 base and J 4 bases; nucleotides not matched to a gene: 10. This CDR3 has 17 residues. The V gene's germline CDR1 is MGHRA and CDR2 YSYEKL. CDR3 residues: CASSQGGAGGRADTQYF. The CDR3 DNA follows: TGCGCCAGCAGCCAAGGGGGCGCGGGGGGCCGGGCAGATACGCAGTATTTT.

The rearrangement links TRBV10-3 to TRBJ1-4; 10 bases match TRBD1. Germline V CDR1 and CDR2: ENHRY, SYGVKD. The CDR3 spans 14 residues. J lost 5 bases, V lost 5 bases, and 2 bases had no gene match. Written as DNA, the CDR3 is TGTGCCATCAGTCAGGACAGGGGGAATGAAAAACTGTTTTTT. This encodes CAISQDRGNEKLFF.

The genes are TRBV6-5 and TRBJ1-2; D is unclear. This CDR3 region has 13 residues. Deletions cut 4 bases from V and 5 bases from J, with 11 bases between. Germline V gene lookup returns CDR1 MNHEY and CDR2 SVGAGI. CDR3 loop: CASSLTLDYGYTF. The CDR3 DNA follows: TGTGCCAGCAGTTTGACCTTGGATTATGGCTACACCTTC.

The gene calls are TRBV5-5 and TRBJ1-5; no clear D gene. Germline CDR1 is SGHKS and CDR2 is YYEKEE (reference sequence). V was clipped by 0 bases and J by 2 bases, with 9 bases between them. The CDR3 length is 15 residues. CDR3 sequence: CASSLGGLGNQPQHF. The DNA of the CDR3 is TGTGCCAGCAGCTTGGGGGGTTTAGGCAATCAGCCCCAGCATTTT.

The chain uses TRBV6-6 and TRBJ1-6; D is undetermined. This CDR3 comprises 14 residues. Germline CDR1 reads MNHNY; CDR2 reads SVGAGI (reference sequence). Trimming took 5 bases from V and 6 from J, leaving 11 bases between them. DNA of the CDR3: TGTGCCAGCAGTCGACTGGCGTTTAATTCACCCCTCCACTTT. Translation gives CASSRLAFNSPLHF.

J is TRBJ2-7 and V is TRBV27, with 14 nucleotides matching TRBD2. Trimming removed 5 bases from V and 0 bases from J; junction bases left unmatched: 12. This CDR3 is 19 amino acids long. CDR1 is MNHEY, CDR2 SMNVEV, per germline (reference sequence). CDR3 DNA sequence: TGTGCCAGCAGTCAGGGACTAGCGGGGGTACGGCCCCGCTCCTACGAGCAGTACTTC. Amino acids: CASSQGLAGVRPRSYEQYF.

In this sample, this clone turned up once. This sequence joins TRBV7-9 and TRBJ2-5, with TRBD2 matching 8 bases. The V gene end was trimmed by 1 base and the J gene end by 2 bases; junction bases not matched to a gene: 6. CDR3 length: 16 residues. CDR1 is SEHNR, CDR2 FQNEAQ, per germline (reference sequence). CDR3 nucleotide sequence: TGTGCCAGCAGCTTAGGGGCTAGCGGGCCTCAAGAGACCCAGTACTTC. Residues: CASSLGASGPQETQYF.

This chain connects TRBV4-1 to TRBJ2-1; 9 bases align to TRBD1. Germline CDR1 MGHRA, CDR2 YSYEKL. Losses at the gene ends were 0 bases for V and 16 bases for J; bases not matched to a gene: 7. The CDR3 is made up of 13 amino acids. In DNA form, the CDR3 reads TGCGCCAGCAGCCAAGATAGGGGACAGGGAAAATTCTTC. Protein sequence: CASSQDRGQGKFF.

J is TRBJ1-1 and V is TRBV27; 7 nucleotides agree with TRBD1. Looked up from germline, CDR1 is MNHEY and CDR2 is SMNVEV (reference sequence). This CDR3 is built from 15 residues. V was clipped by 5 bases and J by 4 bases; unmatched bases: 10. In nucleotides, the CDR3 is TGTGCCAGCAGTCATGACAGGGCCCGGAGCACTGAAGCTTTCTTT. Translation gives CASSHDRARSTEAFF.

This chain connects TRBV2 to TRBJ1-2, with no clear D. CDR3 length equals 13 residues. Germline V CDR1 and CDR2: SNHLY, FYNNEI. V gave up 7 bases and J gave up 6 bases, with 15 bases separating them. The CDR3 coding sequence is TGTGCCAGCACCCTGGACCGGAGTGATGGCTACACCTTC. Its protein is CASTLDRSDGYTF.

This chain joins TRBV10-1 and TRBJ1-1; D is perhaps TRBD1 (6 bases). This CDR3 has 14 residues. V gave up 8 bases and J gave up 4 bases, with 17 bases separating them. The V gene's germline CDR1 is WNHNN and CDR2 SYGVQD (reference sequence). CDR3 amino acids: CASVALRGITEAFF. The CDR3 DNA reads TGCGCCAGCGTTGCCCTCAGGGGTATCACTGAAGCTTTCTTT.

Written as DNA, the CDR3 is TGTGCCAGTTCGGGACTAGAAAAAACTGGGGCCAACGTCCTGACTTTC. Protein sequence: CASSGLEKTGANVLTF. The J gene is TRBJ2-6, the V gene TRBV6-6; 8 nucleotides line up with TRBD2. CDR3 length equals 16 residues. The V segment lost 9 bases and the J segment 2 bases; nucleotides outside the gene matches: 9. CDR1 and CDR2 from the germline V gene are MNHNY and SVGAGI (reference sequence).

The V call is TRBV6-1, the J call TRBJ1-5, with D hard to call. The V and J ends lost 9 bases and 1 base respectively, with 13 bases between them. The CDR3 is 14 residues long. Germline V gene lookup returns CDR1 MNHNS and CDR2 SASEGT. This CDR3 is CASLKGQSNQPQHF. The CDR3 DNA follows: TGTGCCAGTCTTAAAGGGCAGAGCAATCAGCCCCAGCATTTT.

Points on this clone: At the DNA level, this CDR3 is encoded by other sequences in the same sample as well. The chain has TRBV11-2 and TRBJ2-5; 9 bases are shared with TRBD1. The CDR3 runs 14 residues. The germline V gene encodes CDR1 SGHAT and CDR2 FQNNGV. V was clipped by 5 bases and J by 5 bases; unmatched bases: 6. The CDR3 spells CASSPTGGSETQYF. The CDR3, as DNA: TGTGCCAGCAGCCCGACAGGGGGAAGCGAGACCCAGTACTTC.

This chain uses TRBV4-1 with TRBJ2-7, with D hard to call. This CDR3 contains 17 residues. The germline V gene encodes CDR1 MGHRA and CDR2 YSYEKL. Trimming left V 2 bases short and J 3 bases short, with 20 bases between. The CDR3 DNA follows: TGCGCCAGCAGCCAAAACGACTGGCGGAATGAGAACTACGAGCAGTACTTC. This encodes CASSQNDWRNENYEQYF.

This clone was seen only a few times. In DNA, the CDR3 is TGCGCCAGCAGCCAAGGGGACAGGTATAATTCACCCCTCCACTTT. It encodes CASSQGDRYNSPLHF. The J gene is TRBJ1-6, the V gene TRBV4-1; 8 bases match TRBD1. The V segment lost 1 base and the J segment 4 bases; nucleotides outside the gene matches: 0. The CDR3 is made up of 15 amino acids. Germline V CDR1 and CDR2: MGHRA, YSYEKL.

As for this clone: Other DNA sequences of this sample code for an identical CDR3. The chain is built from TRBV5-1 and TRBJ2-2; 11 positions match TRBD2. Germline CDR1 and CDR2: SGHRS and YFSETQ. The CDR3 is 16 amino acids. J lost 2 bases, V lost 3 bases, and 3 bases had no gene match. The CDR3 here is CASSSRLAGNTGELFF. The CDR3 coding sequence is TGCGCCAGCAGCTCCCGACTAGCGGGAAACACCGGGGAGCTGTTTTTT.

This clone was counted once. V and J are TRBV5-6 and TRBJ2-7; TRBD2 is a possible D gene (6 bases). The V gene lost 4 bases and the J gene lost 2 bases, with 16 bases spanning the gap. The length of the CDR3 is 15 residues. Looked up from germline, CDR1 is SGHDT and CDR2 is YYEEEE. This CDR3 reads CASSHNGRGPYEQYF. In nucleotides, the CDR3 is TGTGCCAGCAGCCACAACGGGAGAGGGCCCTACGAGCAGTACTTC.

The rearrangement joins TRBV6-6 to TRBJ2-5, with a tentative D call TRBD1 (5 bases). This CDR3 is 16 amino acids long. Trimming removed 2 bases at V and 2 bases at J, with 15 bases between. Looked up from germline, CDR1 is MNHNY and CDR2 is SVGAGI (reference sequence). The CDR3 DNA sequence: TGTGCCAGCAGTTACGGTTCAGGGTCCGCTCAAGAGACCCAGTACTTC. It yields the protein CASSYGSGSAQETQYF.

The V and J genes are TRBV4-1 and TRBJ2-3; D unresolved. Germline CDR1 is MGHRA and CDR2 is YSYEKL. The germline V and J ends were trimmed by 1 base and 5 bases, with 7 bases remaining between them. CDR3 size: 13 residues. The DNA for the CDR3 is TGCGCCAGCAGCCAAGGGGTCCTAGATACGCAGTATTTT. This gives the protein CASSQGVLDTQYF.

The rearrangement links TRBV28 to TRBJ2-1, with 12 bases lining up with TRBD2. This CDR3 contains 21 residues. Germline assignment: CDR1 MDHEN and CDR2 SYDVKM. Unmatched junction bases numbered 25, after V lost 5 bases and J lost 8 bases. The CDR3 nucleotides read TGTGCCAGCAGTGTCCCTCCACTAGCGGGGGGCGATTTACCCTTTAACGATGAGCAGTTCTTC. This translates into CASSVPPLAGGDLPFNDEQFF.

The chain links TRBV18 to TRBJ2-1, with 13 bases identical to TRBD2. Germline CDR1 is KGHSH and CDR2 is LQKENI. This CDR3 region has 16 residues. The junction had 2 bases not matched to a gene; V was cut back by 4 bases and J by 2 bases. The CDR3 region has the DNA TGTGCCAGCTCACAACTAGCGGGGGGGCCCTACAATGAGCAGTTCTTC. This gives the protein CASSQLAGGPYNEQFF.

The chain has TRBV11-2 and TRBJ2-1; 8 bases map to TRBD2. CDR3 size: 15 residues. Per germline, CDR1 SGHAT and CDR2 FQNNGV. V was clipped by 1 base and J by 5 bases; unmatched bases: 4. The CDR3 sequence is CASSLGSGADNEQFF. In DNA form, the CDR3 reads TGTGCCAGCAGCTTAGGTAGCGGGGCGGACAATGAGCAGTTCTTC.

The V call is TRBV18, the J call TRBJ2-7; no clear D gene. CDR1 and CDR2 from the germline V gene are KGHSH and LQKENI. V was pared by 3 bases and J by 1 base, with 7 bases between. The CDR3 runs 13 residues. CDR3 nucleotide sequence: TGTGCCAGCTCACCTATTGGTTCCTACGAGCAGTACTTC. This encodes CASSPIGSYEQYF.